Presented here are 10 T cell receptor beta chains from one specimen sequenced in a study of T-cell memory formation after mild COVID-19. TCRdb analysed the 5' RACE reads with MiXCR anew, one entry per CDR3 protein. The sample gives 350,000 to 550,000 distinct CDR3 sequences, roughly 18% of which show up once; approximately 21% is in the top ten. Sequencing used PBMCs or a T cell subset sorted from them (not recorded which). These receptors all stem from a man between 18 and 29 years old who had mild COVID-19 (a few samples of this study predate the infection). Cell type and time point are not known.

The rearrangement links TRBV25-1 to TRBJ1-1; possible D gene TRBD1, 5 bases. The CDR3 length is 12 residues. Germline CDR1 MGHDK, CDR2 SYGVNS. With 7 bases removed from V and 7 bases from J, the gap between germline ends came to 13 bases. CDR3 coding DNA: TGTGCCAGCAATCTGGGGGTGAGTGAAGCTTTCTTT. Encoded protein: CASNLGVSEAFF.

This clonotype was picked up a small number of times. The V call is TRBV5-1, the J call TRBJ2-3, with TRBD1 matching over 9 bases. There are 15 residues in the CDR3. J lost 6 bases, V lost 0 bases, and 5 bases had no gene match. Germline V gene data show CDR1 as SGHRS and CDR2 as YFSETQ. CDR3 coding DNA: TGCGCCAGCAGCTTGGGATCACAGGGGGCGGATACGCAGTATTTT. It codes for CASSLGSQGADTQYF.

This clonotype was seen only a few times. The chain couples TRBV6-5 to TRBJ1-2; 7 bases line up with TRBD1. Germline CDR1 reads MNHEY; CDR2 reads SVGAGI. CDR3 length equals 14 residues. Trimming took 6 bases from V and 4 from J; bases not matched to a gene: 8. Here the CDR3 DNA reads TGTGCCAGCAGCCAGGACAGGTCTTTCTATGGCTACACCTTC. This gives the protein CASSQDRSFYGYTF.

V is TRBV14 and J is TRBJ1-2; no definite D call. Per the germline V gene, CDR1 is SGHDN and CDR2 is FVKESK. The CDR3 sequence is 15 residues long. V lost 1 base and J lost 4, with 13 bases in between. DNA for the CDR3: TGTGCCAGCAGCCAAGGCGCAGATCCTACCTATGGCTACACCTTC. It encodes CASSQGADPTYGYTF.

The rearrangement uses TRBV5-1 and TRBJ1-6; no clear D. This CDR3 is built from 14 residues. Germline V gene data show CDR1 as SGHRS and CDR2 as YFSETQ. The V end was cut by 0 bases, the J end by 5 bases, with 6 bases between. The CDR3 reads CASSLGQNNSPLHF. The CDR3 DNA reads as TGCGCCAGCAGCTTGGGCCAGAATAATTCACCCCTCCACTTT.

This clonotype was seen only a few times. The V gene is TRBV5-1, the J gene TRBJ2-5; 9 bases fit TRBD2. J gave up 3 bases and V 4 bases, and 4 bases lay outside the gene matches. This CDR3 spans 14 amino acids. From germline, CDR1 is SGHRS and CDR2 YFSETQ. CDR3 coding DNA: TGCGCCAGCAGCCCCGGGACTAGCAAAGAGACCCAGTACTTC. It is translated as CASSPGTSKETQYF.

There are a few counts of this clonotype. The genes are TRBV20-1 and TRBJ2-1; tentative D call: TRBD2 (6 bases). The V end was cut by 4 bases, the J end by 10 bases, with 11 bases between. This CDR3 comprises 11 residues. CDR1 DFQATT and CDR2 SNEGSKA come from the germline V gene (reference sequence). CDR3 coding DNA: TGCAGTGCTACCCCGGGGGAAGAGCAGTTCTTC. Encoded protein: CSATPGEEQFF.

This clonotype was seen a few times. The chain uses TRBV7-2 and TRBJ2-7, with TRBD1 as a possible D gene (6 bases). CDR3 length: 14 residues. The germline gives CDR1 SGHTA, CDR2 FQGNSA. Trimming removed 2 bases at V and 3 bases at J, with 11 bases between. Here the CDR3 reads CASSLNRDIYEQYV. CDR3 nucleotide sequence: TGTGCCAGCAGCTTAAATAGGGACATCTACGAGCAGTACGTC.

The chain joins TRBV20-1 to TRBJ2-3; D unclear. V lost 6 bases, J lost 6 bases, and 13 bases lay in between. Germline loops: CDR1 DFQATT, CDR2 SNEGSKA (reference sequence). CDR3 length: 12 amino acids. The CDR3, as DNA: TGCAGTGCCAGGACCTACATGGATACGCAGTATTTT. Protein sequence: CSARTYMDTQYF.

This clonotype was recorded a few times. The CDR3 protein is CASRVGGQIDEKLFF. The CDR3 bases are TGTGCCAGCAGGGTGGGAGGACAGATTGATGAAAAACTGTTTTTT. This rearrangement joins TRBV2 to TRBJ1-4; maybe TRBD1 (6 bases). The germline gives CDR1 SNHLY, CDR2 FYNNEI. This CDR3 has 15 amino acids. V lost 6 bases and J lost 6, with 17 bases in between.